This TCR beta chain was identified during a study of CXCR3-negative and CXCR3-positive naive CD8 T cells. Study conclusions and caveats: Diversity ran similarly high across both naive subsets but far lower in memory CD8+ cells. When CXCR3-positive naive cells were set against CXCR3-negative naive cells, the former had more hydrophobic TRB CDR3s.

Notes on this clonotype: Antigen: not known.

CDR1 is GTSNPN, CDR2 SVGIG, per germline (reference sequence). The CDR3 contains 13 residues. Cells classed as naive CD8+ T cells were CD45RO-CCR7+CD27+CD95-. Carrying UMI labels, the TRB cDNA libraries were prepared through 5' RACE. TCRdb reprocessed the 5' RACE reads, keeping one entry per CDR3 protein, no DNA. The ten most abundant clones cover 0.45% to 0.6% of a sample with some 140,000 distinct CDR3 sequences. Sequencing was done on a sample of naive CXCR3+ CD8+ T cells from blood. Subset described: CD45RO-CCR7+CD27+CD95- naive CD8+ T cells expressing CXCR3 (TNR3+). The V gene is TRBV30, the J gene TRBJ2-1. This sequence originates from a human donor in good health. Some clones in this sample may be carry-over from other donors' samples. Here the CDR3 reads CAWSPISYNEQFF.